The sequence of this T cell receptor beta chain was determined in a study of blood T cell repertoires in COVID-19 (dated by TCRdb to 2018 to 2020). Concerning the study at large: Collaborator samples came from the United States, Italy and Spain and covered acute and convalescent phases of COVID-19. The prospective study material was composed of cDNA or gDNA derived from T cells, B-cell-depleted T cells, or PBMCs. Deeply sampled blood TCRbeta repertoires from subjects exposed to, actively infected with, or recovered from COVID-19 were included in the dataset. The repertoires were released in a freely available public database meant as a resource for research on the immune response to SARS-CoV-2. Samples came from the ongoing ImmuneRACE study (first 160 participants) plus 1,254 subjects from 6 global collaborators. A de-identified subject ID, COVID-19 status, age in years and sex were almost always included in the sample metadata. Where HLA class I and class II types were available, the types were taken from metadata supplied by the sample provider, not from assay-based typing. Findings and caveats that apply to the study as a whole: The quantity of clinical and demographic metadata differed by source and by participant and was supplied without curation.

TCRbeta CDR3 regions were amplified from genomic DNA by means of the immunoSEQ Assay, a bias-controlled multiplex PCR. Processing in the source paper ran as follows. The number of nucleated cells in each sample was estimated by amplification of reference gene primers within the assay. To quantify the absolute abundance of each unique TCRbeta CDR3 rearrangement, sequence reads were collapsed and filtered. Productive Simpson clonality was computed per sample as the square root of Simpson's diversity index over productive rearrangements. TCRdb stores this immuneACCESS table with in-frame sequences only. Part of the clones is absent; in the studies checked, under half of the shortfall reflects unresolved V genes, and no reason is known for the rest. V and J calls and clone size are given by that table; D and trimming were obtained from the DNA. In this sample the table shows 190,000 or so clones, 70% to 90% of which occur a single time. The ten largest clones represent approximately 1.1% of the sample.

Only one count was recorded for this clone. The antigen it binds to is not known. It has no much larger one-base neighbor in the sample; base qualities were not kept. In the prospective study, participants were roughly 18 to 95 years old, resided in about two dozen geographic areas of the United States, and were enrolled through a virtual design. To assign participants to cohorts, the prospective study relied on clinical history that participants themselves reported in a screening survey and a study questionnaire. For ImmuneRACE Cohort 3, a participant was defined as recovered based on two consecutive negative NP/OP PCR tests, clearance by a healthcare professional, or resolution of symptoms. In the prospective study, whole blood, serum and a nasopharyngeal or oropharyngeal swab were collected from each participant by mobile phlebotomists. Prospective study participants could optionally give additional blood draws and questionnaires over an approximately two-month period. Before DNA extraction, blood samples from the prospective study were shipped at room temperature or frozen.

Inclusive of the bounding cysteine and phenylalanine, the CDR3 is 15 residues long. The retained sequence is limited to the CDR3, 45 bases, with the frame set at the first base. V sheds 8 bases and J sheds 2 bases, leaving 18 bases between their ends. Based on the germline V gene, the CDR1 and CDR2 sequences are MDHEN and SYDVKM. The sequenced sample was PBMCs or T cells enriched from blood (not recorded which). The sequence is built from TRBV28 and TRBJ1-2; TRBD1 might be the D gene, on 5 matching bases. This TCR derives from a young man who had recovered from COVID-19. In nucleotide form, the sequence is TGTGCCAGCCGGGCGGCAGGGCTGTCGAACTATGGCTACACCTTC. Its translation reads: CASRAAGLSNYGYTF.